This entry lists 11 T cell receptor beta chains sequenced from one sample in a study of control samples from healthy donors and cancer patients. Libraries were prepared by immunoSEQ multiplex PCR; TCRdb keeps only in-frame clonotypes and omits some of them. The sample lists about 98,000 clones; around three quarters were seen once. What was sequenced was blood. The receptors were sampled from a woman aged 25-40 years in good health.

This chain connects TRBV6-6 to TRBJ2-2, with TRBD1 as a possible D gene (5 bases). The CDR3 length is 13 residues. Germline assignment: CDR1 MNHNY and CDR2 SVGAGI (reference sequence). Trimming stripped 7 bases from V and 4 bases from J, with 10 bases between. CDR3 residues: CASNPGFTGELFF. CDR3 nucleotide sequence: TGTGCCAGCAATCCAGGGTTCACCGGGGAGCTGTTTTTT.

The chain is built from TRBV7-2 and TRBJ2-2; D is possibly TRBD1 or TRBD2 (5 bases each). Germline V gene sequence: CDR1 SGHTA, CDR2 FQGNSA. Trimming left V 5 bases short and J 6 bases short, with 16 bases between. This CDR3 region has 15 residues. CDR3 in amino acids: CASSPYSGRSGELFF. The CDR3 bases are TGTGCCAGCAGCCCTTATTCGGGGCGGTCCGGGGAGCTGTTTTTT.

V and J are TRBV9 and TRBJ2-5, with 9 bases aligning to TRBD1. V was pared by 0 bases and J by 4 bases, with 4 bases of the junction left unmatched. The CDR3 sequence is 15 residues long. Germline CDR1 reads SGDLS; CDR2 reads YYNGEE. CDR3 sequence reads: CASSVGTGVLETQYF. The CDR3 DNA follows: TGTGCCAGCAGCGTAGGGACAGGGGTTTTAGAGACCCAGTACTTC.

On this clone: The junction departs from germline at one end; a sequencing error may be responsible. The V gene is TRBV5-6, the J gene TRBJ1-1; D not resolved. The germline V gene encodes CDR1 SGHDT and CDR2 YYEEEE. The CDR3 runs 13 residues. This chain's CDR3 is CASSLVGIPEAFF. The CDR3, as DNA: TGTGCCAGCAGTTTGGTGGGGATCCCTGAAGCTTTCTTT.

By sample fraction, this clone is medium-sized. CDR3 region: CASSRWGGLDEQYF. Here the CDR3 DNA reads TGTGCCAGCAGCCGGTGGGGGGGCCTGGACGAGCAGTACTTC. The chain employs TRBV3-1 (or the pseudogene TRBV3-2) and TRBJ2-7; TRBD2 might be the D (7 bases). CDR1 and CDR2 from the germline V gene are LGHDT and YNNKEL (reference sequence). Trimming cost V 4 bases and J 5 bases, with 15 bases left between them. The CDR3 is 14 amino acids.

This chain links TRBV5-4 with TRBJ2-1; no reliable D call. Germline V lookup: CDR1 SGHNT, CDR2 YYREEE (reference sequence). V lost 2 bases, J lost 0 bases, and 3 bases lay in between. The CDR3 consists of 13 residues. CDR3 amino acids: CASSLPSYNEQFF. In nucleotides, the CDR3 is TGTGCCAGCAGCTTACCCTCCTACAATGAGCAGTTCTTC.

The chain recombines TRBV11-3 with TRBJ2-2; 7 bases fit TRBD2. The germline V gene has CDR1 SGHNT and CDR2 YENEEA. The V and J ends lost 5 bases and 8 bases, in that order; junction bases with no gene match: 8. The CDR3 spans 14 residues. The CDR3 nucleotides read TGTGCCAGCAGCCCACTGGCGGGGGATGGGGAGCTGTTTTTT. It yields the protein CASSPLAGDGELFF.

The genes are TRBV6-1 and TRBJ1-2; D uncertain. Trimming cost V 0 bases and J 7 bases, with 9 bases left between them. The CDR3 covers 13 residues. CDR1 is MNHNS and CDR2 is SASEGT in the germline V gene. The CDR3: CASSEARGLGYTF. The CDR3 nucleotides are TGTGCCAGCAGTGAAGCGCGTGGGCTTGGCTACACCTTC.

For the CDR3, the DNA is TGTGCCAGCTCAGTCGACAGGGCGGGCACTGAAGCTTTCTTT. Translated: CASSVDRAGTEAFF. The chain uses TRBV18 and TRBJ1-1, with 7 nucleotides matching TRBD1. In germline, CDR1 is KGHSH, CDR2 LQKENI. The CDR3 spans 14 residues. The J segment lost 4 bases and the V segment lost 5 bases, leaving 7 bases of the junction unmatched.

The chain links TRBV29-1 to TRBJ2-7; no definite D call. Germline CDR1 and CDR2: SQVTM and ANQGSEA. The CDR3 spans 11 residues. The ends were cut back, 6 bases at V and 6 bases at J, with 12 bases in the middle. Written as DNA, the CDR3 is TGCAGCGTGGTAGAGACCCCCGAGCAGTACTTC. Translation: CSVVETPEQYF.

In DNA, the CDR3 is TGCGCCAGCAGCCAAGAAGTAACTGGAAACACCATATATTTT. Its translation: CASSQEVTGNTIYF. The genes are TRBV4-3 and TRBJ1-3, with D unclear. V lost 0 bases and J lost 2, with 5 bases in between. The CDR3 consists of 14 residues. CDR1 and CDR2 (germline): LGHNA, YSLEER.